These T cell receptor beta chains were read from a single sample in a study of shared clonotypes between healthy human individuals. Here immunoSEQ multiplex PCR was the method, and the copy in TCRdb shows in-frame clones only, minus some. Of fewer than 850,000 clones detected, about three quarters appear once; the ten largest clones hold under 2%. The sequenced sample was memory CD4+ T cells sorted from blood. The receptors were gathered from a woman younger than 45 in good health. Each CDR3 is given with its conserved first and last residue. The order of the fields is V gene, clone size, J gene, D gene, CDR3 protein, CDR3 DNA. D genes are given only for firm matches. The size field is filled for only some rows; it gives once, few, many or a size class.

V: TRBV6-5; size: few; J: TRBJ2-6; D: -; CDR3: CASSKGYSGANVLTF; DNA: TGTGCCAGCAGTAAAGGCTACTCTGGGGCCAACGTCCTGACTTTC
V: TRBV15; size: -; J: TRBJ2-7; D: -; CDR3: CATSSGGPPYEQYF; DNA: TGTGCCACCAGCAGCGGGGGCCCTCCCTACGAGCAGTACTTC
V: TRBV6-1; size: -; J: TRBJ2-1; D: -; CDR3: CASSEGLQRISMKQFF; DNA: TGTGCCAGCAGTGAGGGACTGCAAAGGATTTCAATGAAGCAGTTCTTC
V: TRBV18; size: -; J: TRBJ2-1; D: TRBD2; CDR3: CASSPLAGARNEQFF; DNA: TGTGCCAGCTCACCTTTAGCGGGAGCAAGAAATGAGCAGTTCTTC
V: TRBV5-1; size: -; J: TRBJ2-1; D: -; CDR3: CASSFDGKVNEQFF; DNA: TGCGCCAGCAGCTTCGACGGAAAGGTCAATGAGCAGTTCTTC
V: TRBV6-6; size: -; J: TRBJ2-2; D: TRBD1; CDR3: CASSYSDRSGELFF; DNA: TGTGCCAGCAGTTACTCGGACAGGTCGGGGGAGCTGTTTTTT
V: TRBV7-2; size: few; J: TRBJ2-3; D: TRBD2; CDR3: CASSPGRRSGGTDTQYF; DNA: TGTGCCAGCAGCCCAGGGCGTAGGTCGGGAGGAACGGATACGCAGTATTTT
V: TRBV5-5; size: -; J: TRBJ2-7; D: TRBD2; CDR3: CASSRLAGGPLSEQYF; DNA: TGTGCCAGCAGCCGACTAGCGGGAGGGCCATTATCCGAGCAGTACTTC
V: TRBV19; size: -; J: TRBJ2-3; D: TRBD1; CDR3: CASLDRAGTDTQYF; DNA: TGTGCCAGCTTGGACAGGGCTGGGACAGATACGCAGTATTTT
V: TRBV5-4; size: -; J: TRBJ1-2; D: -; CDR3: CASRPSGTSPANYGYTF; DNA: TGTGCCAGCAGGCCGTCCGGGACATCCCCAGCTAACTATGGCTACACCTTC
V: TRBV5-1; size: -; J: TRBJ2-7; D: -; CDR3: CASSFNRAVRTYEQYF; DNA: TGCGCCAGCAGCTTTAATAGGGCGGTAAGAACCTACGAGCAGTACTTC
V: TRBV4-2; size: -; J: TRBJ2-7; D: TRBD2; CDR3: CASSPPLAGHAYEQYF; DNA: TGTGCCAGCAGCCCACCACTAGCGGGACATGCCTACGAGCAGTACTTC
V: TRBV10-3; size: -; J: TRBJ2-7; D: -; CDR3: CAISDRTHYEQYF; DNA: TGTGCCATCAGTGACCGGACACACTACGAGCAGTACTTC
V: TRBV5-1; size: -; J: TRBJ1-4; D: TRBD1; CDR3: CASRGTGINEKLFF; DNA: TGCGCCAGCAGAGGGACAGGGATCAATGAAAAACTGTTTTTT
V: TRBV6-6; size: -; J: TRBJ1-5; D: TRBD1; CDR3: CASVQGVQQPQHF; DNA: TGTGCCAGCGTACAGGGGGTGCAACAGCCCCAGCATTTT
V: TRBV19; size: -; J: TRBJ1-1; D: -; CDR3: CASSMSMGQQNTEAFF; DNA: TGTGCCAGTAGTATGTCAATGGGTCAGCAAAACACTGAAGCTTTCTTT
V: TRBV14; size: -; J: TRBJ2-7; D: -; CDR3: CASSQLDTYEQYF; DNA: TGTGCCAGCAGCCAACTGGATACCTACGAGCAGTACTTC
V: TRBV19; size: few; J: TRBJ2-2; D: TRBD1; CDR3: CASSMTGVVGELFF; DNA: TGTGCCAGTAGTATGACAGGGGTTGTCGGGGAGCTGTTTTTT
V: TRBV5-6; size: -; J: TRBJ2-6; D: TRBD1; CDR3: CASSSTYRGSGANVLTF; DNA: TGTGCCAGCAGCTCGACCTACAGGGGATCTGGGGCCAACGTCCTGACTTTC
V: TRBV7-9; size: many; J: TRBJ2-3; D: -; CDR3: CASSLGSGRTDTQYF; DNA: TGTGCCAGCAGCTTAGGCAGCGGACGCACAGATACGCAGTATTTT
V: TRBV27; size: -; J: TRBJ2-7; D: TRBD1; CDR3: CASRPGQVPYEQYF; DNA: TGTGCCAGCAGGCCGGGACAGGTACCCTACGAGCAGTACTTC
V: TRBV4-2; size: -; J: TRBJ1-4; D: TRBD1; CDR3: CASSQEDGQGPPELFF; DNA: TGTGCCAGCAGCCAAGAAGATGGACAGGGGCCTCCCGAACTGTTTTTT
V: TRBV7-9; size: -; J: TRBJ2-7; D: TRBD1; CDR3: CASSSTGWAYEQYF; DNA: TGTGCCAGCAGCTCGACAGGGTGGGCCTACGAGCAGTACTTC
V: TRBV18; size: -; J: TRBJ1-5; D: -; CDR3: CASSLEGLGQPQHF; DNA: TGTGCCAGCTCACTAGAAGGGTTGGGCCAGCCCCAGCATTTT
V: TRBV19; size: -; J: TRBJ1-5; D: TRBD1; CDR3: CAANRGLGQPQHF; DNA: TGTGCCGCGAACAGGGGGCTGGGTCAGCCCCAGCATTTT
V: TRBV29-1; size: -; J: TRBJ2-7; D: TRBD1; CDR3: CSARTGRYEQYF; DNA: TGCAGCGCTCGGACAGGAAGGTACGAGCAGTACTTC
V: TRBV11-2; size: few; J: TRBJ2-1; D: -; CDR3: CASSTGYNEQFF; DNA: TGTGCCAGCAGCACGGGGTACAATGAGCAGTTCTTC
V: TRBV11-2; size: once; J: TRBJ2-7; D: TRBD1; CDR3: CASSAQGDSYEQYF; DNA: TGTGCCAGCAGCGCACAGGGGGACTCCTACGAGCAGTACTTC
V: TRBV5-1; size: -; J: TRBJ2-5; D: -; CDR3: CASSPEGKETQYF; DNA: TGCGCCAGCAGCCCGGAGGGCAAGGAGACCCAGTACTTC
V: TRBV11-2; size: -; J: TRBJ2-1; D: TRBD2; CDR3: CASSLAAGRLLNEQFF; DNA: TGTGCCAGCAGCTTAGCGGCCGGGAGGCTCCTCAATGAGCAGTTCTTC
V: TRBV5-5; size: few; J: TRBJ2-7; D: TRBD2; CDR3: CASSFPPVRGSSYEQYF; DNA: TGTGCCAGCAGCTTCCCCCCCGTGCGGGGGAGCTCCTACGAGCAGTACTTC
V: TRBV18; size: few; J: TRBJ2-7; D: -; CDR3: CASSPDFGGAYEQYF; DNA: TGTGCCAGCTCACCAGATTTCGGCGGCGCATACGAGCAGTACTTC
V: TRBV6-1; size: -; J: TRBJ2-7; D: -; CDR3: CASSEFIREYF; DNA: TGTGCCAGCAGTGAATTTATCAGGGAGTACTTC
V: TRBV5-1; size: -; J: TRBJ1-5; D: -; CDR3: CASSFGGGQPQHF; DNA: TGCGCCAGCAGCTTTGGGGGAGGTCAGCCCCAGCATTTT
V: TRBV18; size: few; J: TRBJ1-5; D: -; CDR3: CASSPDGTQPQHF; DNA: TGTGCCAGCTCACCAGATGGGACACAGCCCCAGCATTTT
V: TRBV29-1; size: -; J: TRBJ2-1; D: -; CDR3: CSVPKIGAGSSYNEQFF; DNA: TGCAGCGTCCCCAAGATAGGAGCGGGCAGCTCCTACAATGAGCAGTTCTTC
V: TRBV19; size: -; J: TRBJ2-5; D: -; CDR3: CASSIPRGETQYF; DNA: TGTGCCAGTAGTATACCGCGAGGGGAGACCCAGTACTTC
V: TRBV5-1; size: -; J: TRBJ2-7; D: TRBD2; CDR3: CASRPGGLAGSDEQYF; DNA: TGCGCCAGCAGACCGGGCGGCCTAGCGGGATCAGACGAGCAGTACTTC
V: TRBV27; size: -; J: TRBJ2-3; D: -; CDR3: CASSSPPDTQYF; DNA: TGTGCCAGCAGTTCCCCACCAGATACGCAGTATTTT
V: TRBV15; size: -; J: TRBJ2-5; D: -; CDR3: CATTSNLQKTQYF; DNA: TGTGCCACCACCTCCAATTTGCAGAAGACCCAGTACTTC
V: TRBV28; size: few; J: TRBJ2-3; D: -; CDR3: CASSGRGALSSTDTQYF; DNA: TGTGCCAGCAGTGGGAGAGGGGCGCTATCCAGCACAGATACGCAGTATTTT
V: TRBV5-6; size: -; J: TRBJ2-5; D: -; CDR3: CASRPRGSEETQYF; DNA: TGTGCCAGCAGGCCCCGCGGATCGGAAGAGACCCAGTACTTC
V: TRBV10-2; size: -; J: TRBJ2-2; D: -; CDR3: CASRGSNTGELFF; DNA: TGCGCCAGCAGGGGATCGAACACCGGGGAGCTGTTTTTT
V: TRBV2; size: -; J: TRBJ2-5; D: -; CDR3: CASTLIETQYF; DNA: TGTGCCAGCACCTTGATAGAGACCCAGTACTTC
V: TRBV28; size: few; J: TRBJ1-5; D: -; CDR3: CASSPAGDQPQHF; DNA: TGTGCCAGCAGTCCGGCCGGGGACCAGCCCCAGCATTTT
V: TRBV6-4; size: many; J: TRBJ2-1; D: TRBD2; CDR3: CASSDFPVSGRASNEQFF; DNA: TGTGCCAGCAGTGACTTTCCAGTTAGCGGGAGGGCCTCAAATGAGCAGTTCTTC
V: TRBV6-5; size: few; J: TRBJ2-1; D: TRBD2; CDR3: CASSSLPSGSRNEQFF; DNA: TGTGCCAGCAGTTCCCTACCTAGCGGGAGTAGGAATGAGCAGTTCTTC
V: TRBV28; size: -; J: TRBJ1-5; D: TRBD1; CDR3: CASRRTGGSQPQHF; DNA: TGTGCCAGCAGACGAACAGGGGGCAGTCAGCCCCAGCATTTT
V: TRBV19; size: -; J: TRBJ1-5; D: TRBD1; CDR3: CASRQGTGLSNQPQHF; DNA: TGTGCCAGCCGTCAAGGGACAGGGTTGAGCAATCAGCCCCAGCATTTT
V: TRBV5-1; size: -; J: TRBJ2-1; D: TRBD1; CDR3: CASSSTGASSYNEQFF; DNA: TGCGCCAGCAGCTCAACAGGGGCGAGCTCCTACAATGAGCAGTTCTTC
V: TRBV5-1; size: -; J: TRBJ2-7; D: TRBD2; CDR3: CASSLGLAGDHEQYF; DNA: TGCGCCAGCAGCTTGGGACTAGCGGGAGACCACGAGCAGTACTTC
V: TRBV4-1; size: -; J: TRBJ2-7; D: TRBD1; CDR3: CASSRLPGQTNYEQYF; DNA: TGCGCCAGCAGCCGATTACCGGGACAGACTAACTACGAGCAGTACTTC
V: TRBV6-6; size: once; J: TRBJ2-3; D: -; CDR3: CASSSRYSSTDTQYF; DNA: TGTGCCAGCAGTAGTAGATATTCTAGCACAGATACGCAGTATTTT
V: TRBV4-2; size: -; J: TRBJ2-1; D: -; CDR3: CASSQDGGTAYNEQFF; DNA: TGTGCCAGCAGCCAAGATGGGGGGACAGCCTACAATGAGCAGTTCTTC
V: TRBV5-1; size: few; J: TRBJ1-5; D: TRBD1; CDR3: CASSPDRDQPQHF; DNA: TGCGCCAGCAGCCCGGACAGGGACCAGCCCCAGCATTTT